Sequencing of this T cell receptor (beta chain) was carried out in a study of cytomegalovirus exposure and HLA in healthy donors. Whole-study results and caveats: HLA allele associations emerged for some 16,000 TCR beta sequences in a later analysis, at 0.05 false discovery rate. An ancestry cluster, one associated with Asian ancestry, reportedly showed fewer N-insertions than the approximately 670-donor mean in a later analysis. Across donors, sequencing depth was assumed by presence/absence analyses to be roughly uniform.

Primers for the PCR totalled 60 Vbeta and 13 Jbeta. Method: immunoSEQ multiplex PCR; TCRdb's copy keeps in-frame clones and lacks some. The data contain roughly 180,000 clones, over 80% of them singletons. CDR3 length equals 16 residues. In germline, CDR1 is MGHRA, CDR2 YSYEKL. The V gene lost 0 bases and the J gene lost 4 bases, with 15 bases spanning the gap. A note on this clone: Its antigen remains unidentified.

Sequencing was done on a sample of PBMCs. This chain links TRBV4-1 with TRBJ1-2; D not certain. The TCR was taken from a girl aged 10 to 17 in good health and CMV-seropositive. DNA for the CDR3: TGCGCCAGCAGCCAAGATTTTGAGGCTCGCTTCTATGGCTACACCTTC. Protein product: CASSQDFEARFYGYTF.